This T cell receptor (beta chain) was sequenced during a study of OX40 agonist ivuxolimab in advanced cancers. Study results and caveats: With doses of 0.1 to 3.0 mg/kg, CD4+ and CD8+ blood T cells had undergone clonal expansion by week 6.

This CDR3 comprises 15 residues. Germline V gives CDR1 MNHNS, CDR2 SASEGT. V lost 1 base to trimming and J lost 2 bases, with 9 bases between them. Sequencing was performed with immunoSEQ multiplex PCR; in TCRdb, only in-frame clones are kept and a portion is missing. The sample holds some 60,000 clones, 75% to 95% seen once. In regard to this clone: Its antigen is still unknown.

The TCR originated in an adult with an advanced solid tumor such as melanoma, head and neck, liver or kidney cancer. This material consisted of CD4+ or CD8+ T cells sorted from blood, taken in a trial of the OX40 agonist ivuxolimab. The chain combines TRBV6-1 with TRBJ1-5, with D uncertain. This CDR3 reads CASSEGPGGNQPQHF. CDR3 DNA sequence: TGTGCCAGCAGTGAAGGGCCAGGAGGCAATCAGCCCCAGCATTTT.